The clone carrying this T cell receptor (beta chain) turned up a few times. No antigen is known for it. The source of the sample is a study of response to subunit inactivated influenza vaccine. MiXCR, applied by TCRdb to the RT-PCR reads, yields one record per CDR3 protein. Found here are approximately 490,000 distinct CDR3 sequences, under 8.5% of them singletons; the top ten hold roughly 14%. Study-wide points: Each seasonal flu vaccination may recruit only limited new T cells, authors suggested.

Trimming shortened V by 0 bases and J by 8 bases, and 13 bases separated the two germline ends. There are 15 residues in the CDR3. This TCR derives from a man between 45 and 75 years old who received an inactivated influenza vaccine. The starting material was PBMCs from blood, obtained less than 30 months after vaccination. V and J are TRBV12-3 or TRBV12-4 and TRBJ2-2; D may be TRBD1 (5 bases). This CDR3 reads CASSLAHLGAGELFF. The CDR3 nucleotides are TGTGCCAGCAGTTTAGCCCACTTAGGGGCAGGGGAGCTGTTTTTT.